One and the same sample provided the 20 T cell receptor beta chains below, sequenced in a study of CD8+ T cells in alopecia areata. The treatment denotes: oral pan-JAK inhibitor, 5-10 mg twice daily. Isolated RNA was reverse transcribed into cDNA used as the sequencing template. This table comes from immunoSEQ multiplex PCR, and its TCRdb copy is limited to in-frame clones, with some not included. Of 95,000 to 110,000 clones listed, about nine tenths are singletons. The specimen comprised CD8+ T cells sorted from blood, sampled between weeks 30 and 35, from a patient treated with tofacitinib. The receptors originated from a human donor with alopecia areata.

The CDR3 DNA follows: TGTGCCAGCACCCTGGGACAGATCAACACCGGGGAGCTGTTTTTT. It translates to CASTLGQINTGELFF. The J gene is TRBJ2-2, the V gene TRBV13; 7 bases match TRBD1. V lost 7 bases and J lost 2; bases outside the gene matches: 7. Per the germline V gene, CDR1 is PRHDT and CDR2 is FYEKMQ (reference sequence). The CDR3 has 15 amino acids.

V and J are TRBV6-5 and TRBJ2-1; TRBD2 matches at 7 bases. After removal of 4 bases from V and 5 bases from J, the junction contained 8 bases not matched to a gene. This CDR3 spans 15 amino acids. The germline gives CDR1 MNHEY, CDR2 SVGAGI. The CDR3 protein is CASSSILGGDNEQFF. In DNA, the CDR3 is TGTGCCAGCAGTTCTATCCTGGGGGGGGACAATGAGCAGTTCTTC.

The rearrangement uses TRBV2 and TRBJ2-5, with D uncertain. CDR1 and CDR2 (germline): SNHLY, FYNNEI. V lost 7 bases to trimming and J lost 4 bases, with 7 bases between them. This CDR3 region has 11 residues. The CDR3 DNA reads TGTGCCAGCAAAACCCCAGAGACCCAGTACTTC. This translates into CASKTPETQYF. Complete variable domain (other parts from reference TRBV2 and TRBJ2-5): EPEVTQTPSHQVTQMGQEVILRCVPISNHLYFYWYRQILGQKVEFLVSFYNNEISEKSEIFDDQFSVERPDGSNFTLKIRSTKLEDSAMYFCASKTPETQYFGPGTRLLVL.

The count of this clone is one. The V gene is TRBV2, the J gene TRBJ1-2; a possible D gene is TRBD1 (6 bases). Looked up from germline, CDR1 is SNHLY and CDR2 is FYNNEI. V was pared by 10 bases and J by 8 bases, with 14 bases between. The CDR3 is made up of 11 amino acids. CDR3 nucleotides: TGTGCCATCCTGGAGGGGGACGGCTACACCTTC. It translates to CAILEGDGYTF.

This clone showed up just once. The genes are TRBV7-3 and TRBJ2-2; D uncertain. The length of the CDR3 is 12 residues. Germline lookup yields CDR1 SGHTA and CDR2 FQGTGA. V was clipped by 3 bases and J by 6 bases, with 5 bases between them. This CDR3 reads CASSLGSGELFF. CDR3 coding DNA: TGTGCCAGCAGCTTGGGTTCCGGGGAGCTGTTTTTT.

The sample holds one count of this clone. Additional DNA sequences in this sample encode the identical CDR3. The chain is built from TRBV9 and TRBJ2-7; no reliable D call. The CDR3 length is 13 residues. The V end lost 0 bases, the J end lost 1 base, and 5 bases lay between the germline ends. The germline V gene encodes CDR1 SGDLS and CDR2 YYNGEE. The CDR3 sequence is CASSVGSSYEQYF. CDR3 DNA: TGTGCCAGCAGCGTAGGTTCTTCCTACGAGCAGTACTTC.

The rearrangement links TRBV5-1 to TRBJ2-3, with D maybe TRBD1 (6 bases). The V and J ends lost 0 bases and 4 bases respectively, with 9 bases between them. Germline assignment: CDR1 SGHRS and CDR2 YFSETQ. The CDR3 extends over 14 amino acids. The DNA of the CDR3 is TGCGCCAGCAGCTTGGACAGGGATGCAGATACGCAGTATTTT. Its translation is CASSLDRDADTQYF.

This rearrangement joins TRBV29-1 to TRBJ1-2; 8 nucleotides line up with TRBD1. This CDR3 has 13 residues. Germline V lookup: CDR1 SQVTM, CDR2 ANQGSEA. Germline trimming cut 2 bases from V and 5 bases from J; bases unmatched to any gene: 4. The CDR3 here is CSVESRTGYGYTF. CDR3 nucleotide sequence: TGCAGCGTTGAATCCCGGACAGGGTATGGCTACACCTTC.

The chain couples TRBV6-5 to TRBJ2-7; TRBD2 agrees at 8 bases. Germline CDR1 is MNHEY and CDR2 is SVGAGI. This CDR3 has 14 residues. Losses at the gene ends were 5 bases for V and 3 bases for J; bases not matched to a gene: 6. CDR3 bases: TGTGCCAGCAGTCCGCGGGGGGAGCGCTACGAGCAGTACTTC. Translated: CASSPRGERYEQYF.

This clone was detected only once. J is TRBJ2-7 and V is TRBV9, with D perhaps being TRBD1 or TRBD2 (5 bases each). CDR1 is SGDLS, CDR2 YYNGEE, per germline. The ends were cut back, 4 bases at V and 0 bases at J, with 20 bases in the middle. This CDR3 has 17 residues. CDR3 region: CASSLYGVRGDSYEQYF. The CDR3 DNA is TGTGCCAGCAGCCTCTACGGGGTTAGAGGGGACTCCTACGAGCAGTACTTC.

The genes are TRBV19 and TRBJ2-5; 8 bases fit TRBD1. Germline-derived CDR1 and CDR2 are LNHDA and SQIVND (reference sequence). The CDR3 sequence is 15 residues long. Trimming took 7 bases from V and 1 from J; bases not matched to a gene: 8. Written as DNA, the CDR3 is TGTGCCAGTAACCCGACAGGGGCTGCCCAAGAGACCCAGTACTTC. This gives the protein CASNPTGAAQETQYF.

The V call is TRBV5-1, the J call TRBJ2-5; 8 bases match TRBD1. Matching the DNA end better, TRBJ2-7 makes the J call doubtful. The V gene's germline CDR1 is SGHRS and CDR2 YFSETQ. The CDR3 loop spans 14 amino acids. The DNA for the CDR3 is TGCGCCAGCACTCCCGGGACAGGCTTCTACGAGCAGTACTTC. This translates into CASTPGTGFYEQYF.

V and J are TRBV15 and TRBJ2-5; D is unclear. The V end was cut by 5 bases, the J end by 5 bases, with 9 bases between. The CDR3 has 12 residues. CDR1 LNHNV and CDR2 YYDKDF come from the germline V gene (reference sequence). CDR3 amino acids: CATSGSAETQYF. The DNA for the CDR3 is TGTGCCACCAGCGGGTCGGCGGAGACCCAGTACTTC.

This clone occurred a few times. The V call is TRBV27, the J call TRBJ2-7, with TRBD2 matching 8 bases. The CDR3 totals 13 residues. Germline values: CDR1 MNHEY, CDR2 SMNVEV (reference sequence). J lost 3 bases, V lost 2 bases, and 0 bases had no gene match. The CDR3, as DNA: TGTGCCAGCAGTTTAACTAGCGGCTACGAGCAGTACTTC. Protein sequence: CASSLTSGYEQYF.

The genes are TRBV4-2 and TRBJ2-1, with 7 bases fitting TRBD2. The junction had 6 bases not matched to a gene; V was cut back by 4 bases and J by 0 bases. Per germline, CDR1 LGHNA and CDR2 YNFKEQ. This CDR3 is built from 16 residues. CDR3 nucleotide sequence: TGTGCCAGCAGCCCCCTGGGGGGGGGCTCCTACAATGAGCAGTTCTTC. As protein: CASSPLGGGSYNEQFF.

The chain recombines TRBV5-1 with TRBJ2-1, with D possibly matching TRBD1 (5 bases). V was trimmed by 7 bases and J by 4 bases, leaving 12 bases between them. The CDR3 spans 13 residues. Germline V gives CDR1 SGHRS, CDR2 YFSETQ. The CDR3 DNA is TGCGCCAGCCGAGAAGACAGTTACAATGAGCAGTTCTTC. Protein product: CASREDSYNEQFF.

V usage is TRBV29-1 and J usage is TRBJ2-7; 7 bases are a match to TRBD2. CDR1 SQVTM and CDR2 ANQGSEA come from the germline V gene. This CDR3 has 13 amino acids. The trim removed 5 bases at V and 3 bases at J, leaving 7 bases unmatched. The CDR3 sequence is CSVFLADFYEQYF. The CDR3 nucleotides are TGCAGCGTTTTCCTAGCGGATTTCTACGAGCAGTACTTC.

J is TRBJ1-1 and V is TRBV4-1, with D unresolved. The length of the CDR3 is 14 residues. Germline CDR1 MGHRA, CDR2 YSYEKL. Between the trimmed V and J ends, which lost 1 base and 0 bases, there was a span of 6 bases. The CDR3 protein is CASSQAVVNTEAFF. The CDR3 DNA reads as TGCGCCAGCAGCCAAGCGGTCGTGAACACTGAAGCTTTCTTT.

The chain has TRBV4-1 and TRBJ2-5, with TRBD2 matching over 7 bases. The J call may be mistaken, given a closer DNA end match to TRBJ2-7. The CDR3 is made up of 16 amino acids. CDR1 MGHRA and CDR2 YSYEKL come from the germline V gene. This chain's CDR3 is CASSQVNLADSYEQYF. CDR3 coding DNA: TGCGCCAGCAGCCAAGTTAACCTAGCGGACTCCTACGAGCAGTACTTC.

The V and J genes are TRBV4-1 and TRBJ2-3; tentative D call: TRBD2 (6 bases). The germline V gene has CDR1 MGHRA and CDR2 YSYEKL. The V gene lost 4 bases and the J gene lost 3 bases, with 17 bases spanning the gap. The CDR3 covers 16 residues. The CDR3 protein is CASSPGTAPLTDTQYF. The CDR3 DNA reads as TGCGCCAGCAGCCCGGGGACTGCACCCTTAACAGATACGCAGTATTTT.